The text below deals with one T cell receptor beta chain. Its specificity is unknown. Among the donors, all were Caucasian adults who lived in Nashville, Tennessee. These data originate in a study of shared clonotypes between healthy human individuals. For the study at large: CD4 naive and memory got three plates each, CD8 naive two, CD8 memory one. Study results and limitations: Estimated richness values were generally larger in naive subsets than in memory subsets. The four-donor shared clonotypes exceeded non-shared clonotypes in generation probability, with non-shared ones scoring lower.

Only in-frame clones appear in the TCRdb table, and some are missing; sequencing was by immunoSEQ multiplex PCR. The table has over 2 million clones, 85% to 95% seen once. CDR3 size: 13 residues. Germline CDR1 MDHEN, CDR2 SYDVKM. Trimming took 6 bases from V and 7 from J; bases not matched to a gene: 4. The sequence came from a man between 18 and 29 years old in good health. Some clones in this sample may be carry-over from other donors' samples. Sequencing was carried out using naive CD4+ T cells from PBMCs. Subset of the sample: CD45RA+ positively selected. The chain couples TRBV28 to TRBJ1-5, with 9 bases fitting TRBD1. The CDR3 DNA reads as TGTGCCAGCAGGGACAGGGGAAGCCAGCCCCAGCATTTT. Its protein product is CASRDRGSQPQHF.